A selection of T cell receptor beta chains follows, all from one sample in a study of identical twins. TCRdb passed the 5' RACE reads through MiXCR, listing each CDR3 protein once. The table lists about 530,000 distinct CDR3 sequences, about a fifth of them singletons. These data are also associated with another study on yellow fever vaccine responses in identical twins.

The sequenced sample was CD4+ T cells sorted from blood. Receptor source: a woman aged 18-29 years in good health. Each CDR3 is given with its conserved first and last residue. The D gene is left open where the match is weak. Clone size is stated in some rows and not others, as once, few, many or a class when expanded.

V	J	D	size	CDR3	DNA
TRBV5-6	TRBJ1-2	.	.	CASTQTGTNYGYTF	TGTGCCAGCACCCAGACAGGAACTAACTATGGCTACACCTTC
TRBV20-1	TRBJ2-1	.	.	CSARIRQGNNEQFF	TGCAGTGCTAGAATCCGGCAGGGGAACAATGAGCAGTTCTTC
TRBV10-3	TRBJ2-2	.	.	CAIKPDTTGELFF	TGTGCCATCAAACCGGACACCACCGGGGAGCTGTTTTTT
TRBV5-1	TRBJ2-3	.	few	CASSFSEGTQYF	TGCGCCAGCAGCTTTTCTGAGGGGACGCAGTATTTT
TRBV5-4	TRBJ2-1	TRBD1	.	CASSPDRGAVPNEQFF	TGTGCCAGCAGCCCCGACAGGGGAGCGGTTCCTAATGAGCAGTTCTTC
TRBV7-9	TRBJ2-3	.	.	CASSLVPNTDTQYF	TGTGCCAGCAGCTTAGTCCCTAACACAGATACGCAGTATTTT
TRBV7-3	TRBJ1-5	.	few	CASPARIENQPQHF	TGTGCCAGCCCTGCCCGGATTGAAAATCAGCCCCAGCATTTT
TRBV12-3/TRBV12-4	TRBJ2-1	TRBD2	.	CAARTSGYSEQFF	TGTGCCGCCAGGACTAGCGGGTACAGTGAGCAGTTCTTC
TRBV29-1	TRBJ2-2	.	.	CSVDGDGKNTGELFF	TGCAGCGTTGACGGGGACGGAAAGAACACCGGGGAGCTGTTTTTT
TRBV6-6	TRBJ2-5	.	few	CASSSPQETLYF	TGTGCCAGCAGTTCCCCGCAGGAGACGTTGTACTTC
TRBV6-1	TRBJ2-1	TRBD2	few	CASSARGGLDNEQFF	TGTGCCAGCAGTGCTCGGGGGGGCCTCGACAATGAGCAGTTCTTC
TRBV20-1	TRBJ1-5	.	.	CSAKPGTSSNQPQHF	TGCAGTGCTAAGCCCGGGACCTCCTCCAATCAGCCCCAGCATTTT
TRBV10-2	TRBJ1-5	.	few	CASSLDSGGNQPQHF	TGCGCCAGCAGTCTCGACAGCGGGGGCAATCAGCCCCAGCATTTT
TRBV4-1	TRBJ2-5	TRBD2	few	CASSHSPTTSGSETQYF	TGCGCCAGCAGCCATTCACCCACGACTAGCGGGAGCGAGACCCAGTACTTC
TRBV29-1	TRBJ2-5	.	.	CSVEFLDLIQYF	TGCAGCGTTGAGTTCCTTGACTTGATCCAGTACTTC
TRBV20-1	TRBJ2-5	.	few	CSASPLYQETQYF	TGCAGTGCTAGTCCCTTGTACCAAGAGACCCAGTACTTC
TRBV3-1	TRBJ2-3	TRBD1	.	CASSQRTGWGTDTQYF	TGTGCCAGCAGCCAAAGGACAGGGTGGGGGACAGATACGCAGTATTTT
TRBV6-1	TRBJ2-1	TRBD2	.	CASSRLAGEYEQFF	TGTGCCAGCAGTCGCCTAGCGGGGGAGTATGAGCAGTTCTTC
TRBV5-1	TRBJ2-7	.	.	CASSLDLGGLAYEQYF	TGCGCCAGCAGCTTGGACTTGGGGGGATTGGCCTACGAGCAGTACTTC
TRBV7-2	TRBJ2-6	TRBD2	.	CASSLFLAGSGANVLTF	TGTGCCAGCAGCTTATTCCTAGCGGGCTCTGGGGCCAACGTCCTGACTTTC
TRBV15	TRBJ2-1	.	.	CATSRQLSVTKTDEQFF	TGTGCCACCAGCAGGCAACTTTCGGTGACTAAGACTGATGAGCAGTTCTTC
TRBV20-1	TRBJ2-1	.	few	CSATTSAGEQFF	TGCAGTGCTACCACTAGTGCCGGTGAGCAGTTCTTC
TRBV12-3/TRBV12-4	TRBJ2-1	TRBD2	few	CASTHAPAGPNTNEQFF	TGTGCCAGCACTCATGCCCCAGCGGGACCCAATACCAATGAGCAGTTCTTC